This T cell receptor beta chain was captured by sequencing in a study of blood T cell repertoires in COVID-19. This CDR3 is built from 14 residues. Per germline, CDR1 LNHDA and CDR2 SQIVND (reference sequence). Germline trimming cut 8 bases from V and 7 bases from J; bases unmatched to any gene: 5. Per the original methods: Estimated nucleated cell counts came from reference gene primer amplification. Repertoires were generated with immunoSEQ multiplex PCR, while TCRdb's copy carries only in-frame clones and drops some. The V and J calls and clone size come from that table; D and trimming were worked out from the DNA. The repertoire includes 35,000 to 50,000 clones, roughly 80% of them detected once, and more than 20% sits in the top ten.

The chain couples TRBV19 to TRBJ2-2; 12 bases fit TRBD1. Sequenced: peripheral blood. This receptor was obtained from a human donor with acute or convalescent COVID-19. The donor label of this sample is uncertain. The CDR3 loop is CASRGTGGGGELFF. The CDR3 DNA reads as TGTGCCAGTCGGGGGACAGGGGGCGGCGGGGAGCTGTTTTTT. Supplemented by reference TRBV19 and TRBJ2-2, the full variable domain reads DGGITQSPKYLFRKEGQNVTLSCEQNLNHDAMYWYRQDPGQGLRLIYYSQIVNDFQKGDIAEGYSVSREKKESFPLTVTSAQKNPTAFYLCASRGTGGGGELFFGEGSRLTVL.